This entry describes one TCR beta chain. The record originates from a study of blood T cell repertoires in COVID-19. Across the study: Donors in the United States, Italy and Spain gave samples during acute or convalescent COVID-19. T cells, B-cell-depleted T cells, or PBMCs supplied cDNA or gDNA.

In the authors' workflow: Reference gene primer amplification gave nucleated cell count estimates. TCRdb's table, derived via immunoSEQ multiplex PCR, lists solely in-frame clones and lacks some. V and J calls and clone size are as listed in that table; D and trimming were resolved from the DNA. The table lists roughly 120,000 clones, approximately 82% of them singletons. This sequence was found in a man between 65 and 85 years old with active or convalescent COVID-19. The sequencing input was peripheral blood.

Written as DNA, the CDR3 is TGTGCCGGGAGACAGGGAACGAACACTGAAGCTTTCTTT. It specifies CAGRQGTNTEAFF. The chain employs TRBV28 and TRBJ1-1, with 7 positions matching TRBD1. Germline CDR1 MDHEN, CDR2 SYDVKM. The trim removed 11 bases at V and 1 base at J, leaving 7 bases unmatched. The CDR3 is 13 residues long.